This TCR beta chain originates from a study of CD4+ T cells in melanoma. Broader study findings: CD8+ T cell, macrophage and B cell function reportedly correlated with neoantigen-specific CD4+ T cells. Neoantigen-specific CD4+ T cells in melanoma reportedly had diverse differentiation states.

Data came from immunoSEQ multiplex PCR; TCRdb stores just in-frame clones and leaves some out. The sample comprises around 50,000 clones, 75% to 90% of which are singletons, and about an eighth rests with the top ten. The CDR3 is 14 amino acids. Germline-derived CDR1 and CDR2 are SEHNR and FQNEAQ (reference sequence). V was cut by 5 bases and J by 1 base, with 12 bases left in between. A note on this clone: Its antigen is not identified.

The rearrangement uses TRBV7-9 and TRBJ2-7; maybe TRBD1 (6 bases). This TCR was sampled from a human donor with melanoma. The specimen sequenced was peripheral blood. The CDR3 is CASSQGQISYEQYF. The CDR3 coding sequence is TGTGCCAGCAGCCAAGGACAGATATCCTACGAGCAGTACTTC.